Below, 13 T cell receptor beta chains from the same sample are listed, as sequenced in a study of PD-1 and CTLA-4 blockade in melanoma. Assay used: immunoSEQ multiplex PCR; TCRdb lists only in-frame clones, some missing. The sample lists tens of thousands of clones, 80% to 95% occurring once. The specimen comprised CD8+ T cells from peripheral blood, sampled from a patient given anti-PD-1 treatment. All receptors come from a human donor with melanoma.

This sequence joins TRBV27 and TRBJ1-2, with D hard to call. Germline V lookup: CDR1 MNHEY, CDR2 SMNVEV (reference sequence). The CDR3 runs to 15 residues. V was cut by 8 bases and J by 1 base, with 17 bases left in between. Here the CDR3 DNA reads TGTGCCAGCTCCTGGTCGGCGAAAAATAACTATGGCTACACCTTC. Translated, it gives CASSWSAKNNYGYTF.

The chain uses TRBV24-1 and TRBJ2-7, with 10 positions matching TRBD2. Germline V CDR1 and CDR2: KGHDR, SFDVKD. The CDR3 spans 13 residues. V was clipped by 9 bases and J by 5 bases; unmatched bases: 6. CDR3: CATQLAGVNEQYF. The DNA of the CDR3 is TGTGCCACCCAGCTAGCGGGAGTAAACGAGCAGTACTTC.

V and J are TRBV14 and TRBJ2-3; D might be TRBD2 (5 bases). CDR1 and CDR2 (germline): SGHDN, FVKESK. This CDR3 comprises 15 residues. Between the trimmed V and J ends, which lost 2 bases and 2 bases, there was a span of 11 bases. In DNA, the CDR3 is TGTGCCAGCAGCCAAATCCGGGGTCCCACAGATACGCAGTATTTT. Residues: CASSQIRGPTDTQYF.

The gene calls are TRBV2 and TRBJ2-3; 8 bases are shared with TRBD2. Losses at the gene ends were 6 bases for V and 4 bases for J; bases not matched to a gene: 6. This CDR3 spans 14 amino acids. Germline V gives CDR1 SNHLY, CDR2 FYNNEI. The CDR3 nucleotides read TGTGCCAGCAGGGGGGGGACTAGTCCAGATACGCAGTATTTT. Its translation is CASRGGTSPDTQYF.

This rearrangement joins TRBV29-1 to TRBJ2-1; D possibly corresponds to TRBD2 (6 bases). Per germline, CDR1 SQVTM and CDR2 ANQGSEA. The length of the CDR3 is 13 residues. V lost 3 bases, J lost 1 base, and 7 bases lay in between. The CDR3 coding sequence is TGCAGCGTTGAGGGGGGATCCTACAATGAGCAGTTCTTC. Translation gives CSVEGGSYNEQFF.

The chain joins TRBV15 to TRBJ1-4, with 10 bases lining up with TRBD1. Germline CDR1 and CDR2: LNHNV and YYDKDF (reference sequence). This CDR3 comprises 16 residues. After removal of 0 bases from V and 5 bases from J, the junction contained 3 bases not matched to a gene. In DNA, the CDR3 is TGTGCCACCAGCAGAGATAAGGGACAGGGGAATGAAAAACTGTTTTTT. It codes for CATSRDKGQGNEKLFF.

The gene calls are TRBV28 and TRBJ1-1, with 11 bases identical to TRBD1. The CDR3 covers 12 residues. J was trimmed by 5 bases and V by 8 bases; bases with no gene match: 1. Germline V gene data show CDR1 as MDHEN and CDR2 as SYDVKM. This CDR3 reads CASRDRGTEAFF. The CDR3 DNA reads as TGTGCCAGCCGGGACAGGGGGACTGAAGCTTTCTTT.

The chain recombines TRBV19 with TRBJ2-1; D possibly corresponds to TRBD1 (6 bases). CDR3 length: 18 amino acids. Germline V gene lookup returns CDR1 LNHDA and CDR2 SQIVND (reference sequence). V shed 3 bases and J shed 0 bases, with 18 bases lying between them. This chain's CDR3 is CASSMQTPARGSYNEQFF. For the CDR3, the DNA is TGTGCCAGTAGTATGCAAACACCCGCCAGGGGCTCCTACAATGAGCAGTTCTTC.

The chain is built from TRBV30 and TRBJ2-7; TRBD2 aligns across 13 bases. This CDR3 region has 15 residues. V shed 4 bases, J shed 5 bases, and the junction held 8 bases outside the gene matches. CDR1 is GTSNPN, CDR2 SVGIG, per germline (reference sequence). CDR3 amino acids: CAWIRLAGGLHEQYF. The CDR3 DNA reads as TGTGCCTGGATAAGACTAGCGGGAGGACTCCACGAGCAGTACTTC. Drawing the rest from reference TRBV30 and TRBJ2-7, the complete variable domain is SQTIHQWPATLVQPVGSPLSLECTVEGTSNPNLYWYRQAAGRGLQLLFYSVGIGQISSEVPQNLSASRPQDRQFILSSKKLLLSDSGFYLCAWIRLAGGLHEQYFGPGTRLTVT.

This clone was recorded a few times. The J gene is TRBJ2-7, the V gene TRBV28; 9 bases match TRBD1. The germline gives CDR1 MDHEN, CDR2 SYDVKM. CDR3 length: 15 amino acids. The ends lost 6 bases at V and 2 bases at J; junction bases unmatched: 8. CDR3 loop: CASSLRDRETYEQYF. The CDR3 coding sequence is TGTGCCAGCAGCCTCCGGGACAGGGAAACCTACGAGCAGTACTTC.

The chain couples TRBV7-9 to TRBJ2-7; D possibly uses TRBD1 or TRBD2 (5 bases each). The CDR3 covers 15 residues. Trimming took 4 bases from V and 1 from J, leaving 14 bases between them. Germline V CDR1 and CDR2: SEHNR, FQNEAQ (reference sequence). CDR3 sequence reads: CASSSGTGISYEQYF. DNA of the CDR3: TGTGCCAGCAGCTCTGGGACCGGAATTTCCTACGAGCAGTACTTC.

The chain carries TRBV12-5 and TRBJ2-1; 7 bases are a match to TRBD1. CDR1 is LGHNT and CDR2 is FRNRAP in the germline V gene. The J segment lost 12 bases and the V segment lost 3 bases, leaving 8 bases of the junction unmatched. The CDR3 is made up of 13 amino acids. The CDR3 DNA reads as TGTGCTAGTGGTTTAGAGGGGGCGGAAAGGCAGTTCTTC. It translates to CASGLEGAERQFF.

The CDR3 nucleotides read TGTGCCAGCAGCCAAATAGGGACCCGGGGCACTGAAGCTTTCTTT. Residues: CASSQIGTRGTEAFF. The chain is built from TRBV3-1 (or the pseudogene TRBV3-2) and TRBJ1-1, with TRBD1 as a possible D gene (5 bases). Germline CDR1 LGHDT, CDR2 YNNKEL (reference sequence). Deletions cut 2 bases from V and 4 bases from J, with 14 bases between. There are 15 residues in the CDR3.